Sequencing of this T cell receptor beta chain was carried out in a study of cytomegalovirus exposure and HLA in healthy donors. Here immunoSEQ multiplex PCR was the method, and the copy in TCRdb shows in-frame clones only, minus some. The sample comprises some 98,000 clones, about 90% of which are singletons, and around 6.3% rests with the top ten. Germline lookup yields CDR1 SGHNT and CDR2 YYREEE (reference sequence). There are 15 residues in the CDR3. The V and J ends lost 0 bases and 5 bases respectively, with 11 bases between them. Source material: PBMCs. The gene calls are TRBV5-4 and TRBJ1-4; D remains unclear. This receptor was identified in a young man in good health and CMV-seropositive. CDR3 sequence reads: CASSLGGRMNEKLFF. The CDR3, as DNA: TGTGCCAGCAGCTTGGGAGGCCGGATGAATGAAAAACTGTTTTTT. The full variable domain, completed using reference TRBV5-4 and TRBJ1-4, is ETGVTQSPTHLIKTRGQQVTLRCSSQSGHNTVSWYQQALGQGPQFIFQYYREEENGRGNFPPRFSGLQFPNYSSELNVNALELDDSALYLCASSLGGRMNEKLFFGSGTQLSVL.